These 31 T cell receptor beta chains were all obtained from the same sample, sequenced in a study of T-cell reconstitution after alpha-beta-depleted transplantation in children (TCRdb year 2016). Library preparation used PCR. TCRdb names Illumina HiSeq 2500 as the instrument used. TCR library preparation used molecular barcoding, with unique molecular identifiers applied to normalize quantification of the TCRbeta repertoire. The public reads were reprocessed in TCRdb via fastp at Q25 and MiXCR, keeping in-frame beta chains. One record per CDR3 amino acid sequence lists the most common genes and DNA. The table for this sample lists approximately 340,000 distinct CDR3 sequences; 10% of them were counted only once. The ten top clones hold less than 2.5% of the sample. Sequenced here: PBMCs from the stem cell graft donor, sampled from the stem cell graft. These receptor sequences come from a human donor who donated a stem cell graft to a child with acute lymphoblastic leukemia.

The V and J genes are TRBV28 and TRBJ2-5, with 9 bases lining up with TRBD1. The V and J ends lost 6 bases and 5 bases, in that order; junction bases with no gene match: 10. The CDR3 covers 15 residues. Germline V CDR1 and CDR2: MDHEN, SYDVKM. Here the CDR3 DNA reads TGTGCCAGCAGGTGGGACAGGGAACGGATGGAGACCCAGTACTTC. It codes for CASRWDRERMETQYF.

There are many counts of this clonotype. The J gene is TRBJ2-2, the V gene TRBV4-3, with D unclear. Germline V gene lookup returns CDR1 LGHNA and CDR2 YSLEER. The CDR3 loop spans 15 amino acids. V lost 4 bases and J 1 base, leaving 10 bases between the germline ends. CDR3 amino acids: CASSLDGLNTGELFF. DNA for the CDR3: TGCGCCAGCAGCCTGGACGGCTTGAACACCGGGGAGCTGTTTTTT.

This clonotype was observed a few times. The chain combines TRBV7-9 with TRBJ2-1; D is undetermined. V gave up 5 bases and J gave up 9 bases, with 11 bases separating them. The CDR3 is 12 amino acids. Germline assignment: CDR1 SEHNR and CDR2 FQNEAQ (reference sequence). The CDR3, as DNA: TGTGCCAGCAGCCCCCCCCGCCCTGAGCAGTTCTTC. Its protein is CASSPPRPEQFF. The whole variable domain, filled in from reference TRBV7-9 and TRBJ2-1, reads DTGVSQNPRHKITKRGQNVTFRCDPISEHNRLYWYRQTLGQGPEFLTYFQNEAQLEKSRLLSDRFSAERPKGSFSTLEIQRTEQGDSAMYLCASSPPRPEQFFGPGTRLTVL.

The chain has TRBV27 and TRBJ2-1; TRBD1 matches at 12 bases. The ends lost 3 bases at V and 7 bases at J; junction bases unmatched: 4. This CDR3 spans 15 amino acids. Germline assignment: CDR1 MNHEY and CDR2 SMNVEV (reference sequence). In DNA form, the CDR3 reads TGTGCCAGCAGTTTTTCGGGACAGGGGGCTAATGAGCAGTTCTTC. This encodes CASSFSGQGANEQFF.

The chain is built from TRBV29-1 and TRBJ2-7, with no clear D. CDR3 length equals 12 residues. Deletions cut 5 bases from V and 5 bases from J, with 13 bases between. CDR1 SQVTM and CDR2 ANQGSEA come from the germline V gene. The CDR3 protein is CSVYASVHEQYF. CDR3 nucleotides: TGCAGCGTTTATGCAAGCGTCCACGAGCAGTACTTC.

The rearrangement joins TRBV12-3 or TRBV12-4 to TRBJ1-1; D perhaps matches TRBD1 (5 bases). The CDR3 is made up of 12 amino acids. Trimming left V 7 bases short and J 11 bases short, with 17 bases between. CDR3 DNA: TGTGCCAGCACCGTGGGACCTTTCGTTGCTTTCTTT. It codes for CASTVGPFVAFF.

Many counts were recorded for this clonotype. The genes are TRBV5-1 and TRBJ2-1; tentatively, D is TRBD1 (6 bases). This CDR3 has 15 residues. Germline V CDR1 and CDR2: SGHRS, YFSETQ. The V end lost 5 bases, the J end lost 7 bases, and 19 bases lay between the germline ends. Here the CDR3 DNA reads TGCGCCAGCAGTCTCCTAATGGGGGCCAATAATGAGCAGTTCTTC. Residues: CASSLLMGANNEQFF.

This clonotype was detected only once. The chain couples TRBV3-1 to TRBJ2-1, with 10 bases identical to TRBD2. CDR1 LGHDT and CDR2 YNNKEL come from the germline V gene (reference sequence). With V trimmed by 4 bases and J by 4 bases, 7 bases remained unmatched. This CDR3 contains 16 residues. This CDR3 is CASSPPRSGGYNEQFF. CDR3 bases: TGTGCCAGCAGCCCCCCCCGTAGCGGGGGGTACAATGAGCAGTTCTTC.

This clonotype was seen many times. The V gene is TRBV12-3 or TRBV12-4, the J gene TRBJ2-5; 13 nucleotides match TRBD2. With 5 bases clipped from V and 8 bases from J, the junction kept 11 bases outside the gene matches. This CDR3 is 16 amino acids long. CDR3 region: CASSPPGLAGTRTQYF. The CDR3 DNA follows: TGTGCCAGCAGTCCGCCGGGACTAGCGGGGACAAGAACCCAGTACTTC.

The J gene is TRBJ2-7, the V gene TRBV18; possibly TRBD2 for D (5 bases). The CDR3 loop spans 13 amino acids. With 3 bases removed from V and 5 bases from J, the gap between germline ends came to 11 bases. Germline assignment: CDR1 KGHSH and CDR2 LQKENI. CDR3 region: CASSPSGSHEQYF. The CDR3 nucleotides are TGTGCCAGCTCACCCTCGGGGAGCCACGAGCAGTACTTC.

This clonotype was found many times. V gene TRBV4-2 combines with J gene TRBJ1-4; D unresolved. The CDR3 consists of 13 residues. CDR1 is LGHNA, CDR2 YNFKEQ, per germline. Trimming removed 5 bases from V and 5 bases from J, with 9 bases in between. This chain's CDR3 is CASSGDPNEKLFF. The CDR3 DNA reads TGTGCCAGCAGCGGCGACCCAAATGAAAAACTGTTTTTT.

V is TRBV28 and J is TRBJ2-3; TRBD2 agrees at 7 bases. The CDR3 has 14 amino acids. CDR1 MDHEN and CDR2 SYDVKM come from the germline V gene. Germline trimming cut 7 bases from V and 1 base from J; bases unmatched to any gene: 5. The chain's CDR3 is CASTGGSRTDTQYF. Here the CDR3 DNA reads TGTGCCAGCACCGGGGGGTCCCGCACAGATACGCAGTATTTT.

This clonotype was detected a few times. The chain joins TRBV27 to TRBJ2-5, with 8 bases that match TRBD1. There are 18 residues in the CDR3. The junction had 19 bases not matched to a gene; V was cut back by 5 bases and J by 5 bases. CDR1 is MNHEY and CDR2 is SMNVEV in the germline V gene (reference sequence). The CDR3 DNA follows: TGTGCCAGCAGTCTGGGGTGGACAGGGATGGGCATTGGGGAGACCCAGTACTTC. As protein: CASSLGWTGMGIGETQYF.

This clonotype was counted between two and nine times. This chain uses TRBV7-8 with TRBJ1-4; 10 bases align to TRBD1. This CDR3 has 15 amino acids. Unmatched junction bases numbered 2, after V lost 4 bases and J lost 3 bases. Germline values: CDR1 SGHVS, CDR2 FQNEAQ. CDR3 DNA: TGTGCCAGCAGCTCGACAGGGGGCTCTAATGAAAAACTGTTTTTT. Residues: CASSSTGGSNEKLFF.

In this sample, this clonotype turned up many times. The rearrangement uses TRBV20-1 and TRBJ2-3; 12 nucleotides agree with TRBD2. Germline V gene lookup returns CDR1 DFQATT and CDR2 SNEGSKA (reference sequence). Trimming took 3 bases from V and 11 from J; bases not matched to a gene: 9. CDR3 length equals 14 residues. The CDR3: CSASQATSGSVQYF. CDR3 DNA: TGCAGTGCTAGTCAGGCGACTAGCGGGAGCGTGCAGTATTTT.

This clonotype was picked up a small number of times. The chain joins TRBV29-1 to TRBJ2-7; D gene uncertain. Germline values: CDR1 SQVTM, CDR2 ANQGSEA. This CDR3 is built from 12 residues. V lost 5 bases to trimming and J lost 6 bases, with 14 bases between them. The CDR3 loop is CSVTSPLTEQYF. The CDR3 DNA sequence: TGCAGCGTTACCAGTCCCCTCACCGAGCAGTACTTC.

There are many counts of this clonotype. The chain links TRBV27 to TRBJ2-7, with D perhaps matching TRBD1 (5 bases). Germline V gene lookup returns CDR1 MNHEY and CDR2 SMNVEV (reference sequence). The CDR3 runs to 13 residues. V lost 6 bases and J 5 bases, leaving 14 bases between the germline ends. The CDR3 DNA is TGTGCCAGCAGCTTTGTGTGGGGCCACGAGCAGTACTTC. As protein: CASSFVWGHEQYF.

The chain links TRBV27 to TRBJ2-2; D is undetermined. There are 13 residues in the CDR3. V dropped 8 bases and J dropped 0 bases, with 7 bases sitting between them. Germline V gene data show CDR1 as MNHEY and CDR2 as SMNVEV (reference sequence). The CDR3 sequence: CASSVANTGELFF. The CDR3 region has the DNA TGTGCCAGCTCTGTCGCGAACACCGGGGAGCTGTTTTTT.

The table lists this clonotype with many counts. The chain is built from TRBV5-1 and TRBJ1-3, with 7 bases aligning to TRBD1. Germline V lookup: CDR1 SGHRS, CDR2 YFSETQ. This CDR3 is 16 amino acids long. V trimming: 0 bases; J trimming: 0 bases; junction bases outside the gene matches: 3. The CDR3 coding sequence is TGCGCCAGCAGCTTGGGCGGGACAGCCTCTGGAAACACCATATATTTT. Its protein product is CASSLGGTASGNTIYF.

This clonotype was found a few times. V gene TRBV12-3 or TRBV12-4 combines with J gene TRBJ1-2, with 8 bases identical to TRBD1. Trimming at V came to 5 bases and at J to 2 bases, leaving 7 bases not matched to a gene. This CDR3 has 15 residues. Here the CDR3 reads CASSHRTGPNYGYTF. The CDR3 region has the DNA TGTGCCAGCAGTCACCGGACAGGGCCAAACTATGGCTACACCTTC.

CDR3 bases: TGCGCCAGCAGCCAGTACCAAAGGACTAGCGGTAGGCGAGAGACCCAGTACTTC. It encodes CASSQYQRTSGRRETQYF. The V gene is TRBV4-1, the J gene TRBJ2-5; 10 nucleotides line up with TRBD2. Germline V gene data show CDR1 as MGHRA and CDR2 as YSYEKL. Trimming took 3 bases from V and 4 from J; bases not matched to a gene: 14. This CDR3 has 18 amino acids.

This clonotype was recorded a few times. The chain combines TRBV6-1 with TRBJ1-1; 7 bases agree with TRBD1. V lost 6 bases and J lost 2; bases outside the gene matches: 6. The CDR3 runs to 14 residues. Germline CDR1 is MNHNS and CDR2 is SASEGT. The CDR3 reads CASRLTGINTEAFF. The DNA of the CDR3 is TGTGCCAGCAGACTGACAGGGATAAACACTGAAGCTTTCTTT.

The chain links TRBV20-1 to TRBJ2-4; 10 bases align to TRBD2. The CDR3 extends over 16 amino acids. V was clipped by 0 bases and J by 8 bases; unmatched bases: 10. The germline CDR1 and CDR2 sequences are DFQATT and SNEGSKA (reference sequence). CDR3 amino acids: CSARDPKAGGPDIQYF. The CDR3 nucleotides are TGCAGTGCTAGAGATCCGAAAGCGGGAGGGCCGGACATTCAGTACTTC.

The table lists this clonotype with a few counts. The rearrangement links TRBV5-6 to TRBJ2-1, with 10 bases aligning to TRBD1. V shed 5 bases and J 6 bases; nucleotides not matched to a gene: 8. This CDR3 contains 15 residues. Germline values: CDR1 SGHDT, CDR2 YYEEEE. The CDR3 sequence: CASRSRDRGVNEQFF. CDR3 sequence (DNA): TGTGCCAGCAGGTCCCGGGACAGGGGCGTCAATGAGCAGTTCTTC.

This clonotype was recorded at least ten times. V is TRBV30 and J is TRBJ1-1; no clear D gene. V was pared by 4 bases and J by 4 bases, with 16 bases between. The CDR3 has 14 residues. Germline V gene data show CDR1 as GTSNPN and CDR2 as SVGIG (reference sequence). The CDR3 bases are TGTGCCTGGATTTATCCGGGAGGCGGCACTGAAGCTTTCTTT. This encodes CAWIYPGGGTEAFF. The complete variable domain, with remaining parts taken from reference TRBV30 and TRBJ1-1, reads SQTIHQWPATLVQPVGSPLSLECTVEGTSNPNLYWYRQAAGRGLQLLFYSVGIGQISSEVPQNLSASRPQDRQFILSSKKLLLSDSGFYLCAWIYPGGGTEAFFGQGTRLTVV.

The chain joins TRBV27 to TRBJ2-1; the match to TRBD2 covers 12 bases. There are 15 residues in the CDR3. Trimming cost V 2 bases and J 7 bases; bases outside gene matches: 3. Germline V CDR1 and CDR2: MNHEY, SMNVEV (reference sequence). CDR3 region: CASSLETSGSNEQFF. CDR3 nucleotide sequence: TGTGCCAGCAGTTTAGAGACTAGCGGGAGTAATGAGCAGTTCTTC.

This clonotype was seen at least ten times. The CDR3: CAISEDNANQPQHF. DNA of the CDR3: TGTGCCATCAGTGAGGACAACGCTAATCAGCCCCAGCATTTT. The rearrangement links TRBV10-3 to TRBJ1-5, with D hard to call. Germline loops: CDR1 ENHRY, CDR2 SYGVKD. V lost 2 bases and J lost 4, with 9 bases in between. The CDR3 is 14 residues long.

Concerning this clonotype: A much larger clone sits a single nucleotide away, making a read error possible. No conserved phenylalanine or tryptophan is present at the end of the CDR3, so a read error is the likely explanation. The chain has TRBV29-1 and TRBJ2-5; 12 bases are a match to TRBD2. J lost 8 bases, V lost 4 bases, and 5 bases had no gene match. The CDR3 has 13 residues. Germline-derived CDR1 and CDR2 are SQVTM and ANQGSEA. The CDR3 here is CSVALAGGPTQYL. CDR3 sequence (DNA): TGCAGCGTTGCACTAGCGGGAGGCCCTACCCAGTACCTC.

This clonotype was picked up a small number of times. V and J are TRBV5-1 and TRBJ2-3; TRBD2 matches at 10 bases. V shed 4 bases and J 5 bases; nucleotides not matched to a gene: 7. This CDR3 is 15 amino acids long. Germline CDR1 SGHRS, CDR2 YFSETQ. CDR3 coding DNA: TGCGCCAGCAGCGATCTAGCGGGAGAGGTAGATACGCAGTATTTT. Its translation is CASSDLAGEVDTQYF.

This clonotype was seen a handful of times. The chain employs TRBV20-1 and TRBJ2-1; 13 bases map to TRBD2. J lost 5 bases, V lost 0 bases, and 1 base had no gene match. CDR3 length: 15 amino acids. CDR1 and CDR2 (germline): DFQATT, SNEGSKA (reference sequence). The CDR3 DNA sequence: TGCAGTGCTAGAGAACTAGCGGGAGGGAACAATGAGCAGTTCTTC. As protein: CSARELAGGNNEQFF.

V is TRBV10-1 and J is TRBJ2-1, with TRBD1 matching over 10 bases. After removal of 3 bases from V and 9 bases from J, the junction contained 8 bases not matched to a gene. The CDR3 totals 15 residues. Germline V gene sequence: CDR1 WNHNN, CDR2 SYGVQD (reference sequence). Here the CDR3 DNA reads TGCGCCAGCAGTGAAAGACAGGGGGCAAGGAGTGAGCAGTTCTTC. Its protein product is CASSERQGARSEQFF.